Listed below are T cell receptor beta chains from one sample, sequenced in a study of CD8 T cells in ankylosing spondylitis. TCRdb itself ran the 5' RACE reads through MiXCR, one entry per CDR3 protein. The sample has under 150,000 distinct CDR3 sequences; approximately 9.2% are singletons. The sequencing input was synovial fluid, either unsorted or a sorted T cell fraction (not recorded which). These TCRs come from a male donor with ankylosing spondylitis. Both conserved end residues are part of each CDR3. The D gene is left open where the match is weak. The size field is filled for only some rows; it gives once, few, many or a size class.

clone_size	j_call	cdr3_length	v_call	d_call	cdr3_nt	cdr3_aa
many	TRBJ1-5	16	TRBV18	NA	TGTGCCAGCTCACCAAGGGCCCGGGGTAGCAATCAGCCCCAGCATTTT	CASSPRARGSNQPQHF
NA	TRBJ2-3	15	TRBV20-1	NA	TGCAGTGCTAGAGGCGGCCCCTCGGGCACAGATACGCAGTATTTT	CSARGGPSGTDTQYF
many	TRBJ2-2	15	TRBV12-3/TRBV12-4	TRBD1	TGTGCCAGCAGTTTAGCGACAGGGGGCTCCGGGGAGCTGTTTTTT	CASSLATGGSGELFF
NA	TRBJ2-7	14	TRBV5-1	NA	TGCGCCATCAGTTTTCAGGGCGGCTCGTACGAGCAGTACTTC	CAISFQGGSYEQYF
many	TRBJ2-7	12	TRBV7-2	NA	TGTGCCAGCAGTCAGAGGGGGTACGAGCAGTACTTC	CASSQRGYEQYF
NA	TRBJ1-2	14	TRBV6-1	TRBD1	TGTGCCAGCAGCGGGACAGACGCTAACTATGGCTACACCTTC	CASSGTDANYGYTF
many	TRBJ2-3	13	TRBV2	NA	TGTGCCAGCAGCGCCAGTGTGGGAGATACGCAGTATTTT	CASSASVGDTQYF
NA	TRBJ2-7	14	TRBV6-1	NA	TGTGCCAGCAGTGAAGTAGGGGATCTTTACGAGCAGTACTTC	CASSEVGDLYEQYF
many	TRBJ2-1	13	TRBV10-3	TRBD1	TGTGCCATCCAGGGACAGGGTTACAATGAGCAGTTCTTC	CAIQGQGYNEQFF
many	TRBJ1-2	11	TRBV20-1	NA	TGCAGTACTACAGGGTTAGGCGGCTACACCTTC	CSTTGLGGYTF
many	TRBJ1-2	13	TRBV15	NA	TGTGCCACCAGCCAAGGGGCTAACTATGGCTACACCTTC	CATSQGANYGYTF
many	TRBJ2-1	14	TRBV20-1	NA	TGCAGTGCGAGCCTGGGAGCGGACTACAATGAGCAGTTCTTC	CSASLGADYNEQFF
few	TRBJ2-5	14	TRBV15	TRBD2	TGTGCCACCAGCTACACTAGCGTACAAGAGACCCAGTACTTC	CATSYTSVQETQYF
NA	TRBJ2-6	18	TRBV2	TRBD1	TGTGCCCTCAGCCCCCCGACAGGGGGAGCCTCTGGGGCCAACGTCCTGACTTTC	CALSPPTGGASGANVLTF
NA	TRBJ1-6	15	TRBV20-1	NA	TGCAGTGCTTCCAACCCGGGGCTACCCCGGACACCCCTCCACTTT	CSASNPGLPRTPLHF
few	TRBJ2-3	12	TRBV7-9	NA	TGTGCCAGCAGCTTCCGGGACTATACGCAGTATTTT	CASSFRDYTQYF
many	TRBJ2-1	14	TRBV11-2	NA	TGTGCCAGCAGCCTACGGGACACCTACAATGAGCAGTTCTTC	CASSLRDTYNEQFF
many	TRBJ2-2	15	TRBV7-2	NA	TGTGCCAGCAGCTTAGGAGGTAGCCGGACCGGGGAGCTGTTTTTT	CASSLGGSRTGELFF
many	TRBJ2-1	15	TRBV29-1	NA	TGCAGCGTTGAAGAACGGGGGTACCCCCTTAATGAGCAGTTCTTC	CSVEERGYPLNEQFF
many	TRBJ2-3	13	TRBV6-5	NA	TGTGCCAGCAGTTACTCGGGGACAGATACGCAGTATTTT	CASSYSGTDTQYF
many	TRBJ1-2	12	TRBV29-1	NA	TGCAGCGTTGCACAGGGTTACTATGGCTACACCTTC	CSVAQGYYGYTF
NA	TRBJ2-2	12	TRBV6-6	TRBD2	TGTGCTAGCGGGAGGGGCACCAGGGAGCTGTTTTTT	CASGRGTRELFF
few	TRBJ2-7	12	TRBV6-2/TRBV6-3	NA	TGTGCCAGCAGACAGTCGATCTACGAGCAGTACTTC	CASRQSIYEQYF
many	TRBJ1-1	15	TRBV28	TRBD1	TGTGCCAGCAGTTATACCGGGACAGGGGATACTGAAGCTTTCTTT	CASSYTGTGDTEAFF
many	TRBJ1-4	14	TRBV7-2	NA	TGTGCCAGCAGCTCTACGACGGCTAATGAAAAACTGTTTTTT	CASSSTTANEKLFF